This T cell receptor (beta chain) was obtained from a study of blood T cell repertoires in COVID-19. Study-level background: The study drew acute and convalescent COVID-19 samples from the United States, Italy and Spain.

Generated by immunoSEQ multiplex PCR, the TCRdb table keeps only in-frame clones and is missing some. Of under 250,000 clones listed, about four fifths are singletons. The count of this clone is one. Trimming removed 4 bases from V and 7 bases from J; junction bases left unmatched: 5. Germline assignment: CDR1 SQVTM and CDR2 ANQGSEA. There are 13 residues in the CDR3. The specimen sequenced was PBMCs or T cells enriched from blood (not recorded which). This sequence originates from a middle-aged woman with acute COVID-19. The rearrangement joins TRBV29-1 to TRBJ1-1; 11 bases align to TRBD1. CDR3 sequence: CSVAGQGGIEAFF. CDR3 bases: TGCAGCGTTGCGGGACAGGGGGGGATTGAAGCTTTCTTT.